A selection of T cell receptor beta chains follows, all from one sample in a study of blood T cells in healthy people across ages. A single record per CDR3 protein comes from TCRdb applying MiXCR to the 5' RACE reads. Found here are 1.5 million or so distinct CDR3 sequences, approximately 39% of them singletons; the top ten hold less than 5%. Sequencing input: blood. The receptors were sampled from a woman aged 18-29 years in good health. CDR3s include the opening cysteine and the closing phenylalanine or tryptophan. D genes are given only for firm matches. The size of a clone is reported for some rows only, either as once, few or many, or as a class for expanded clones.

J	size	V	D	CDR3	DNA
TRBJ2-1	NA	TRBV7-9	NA	CASSAFEVYNEQFF	TGTGCCAGCAGCGCCTTTGAGGTGTACAATGAGCAGTTCTTC
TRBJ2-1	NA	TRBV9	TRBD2	CASSVGLAGASEQFF	TGTGCCAGCAGCGTAGGACTAGCGGGAGCGTCTGAGCAGTTCTTC
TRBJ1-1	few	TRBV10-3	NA	CAISALNTEAFF	TGTGCCATCAGTGCGTTGAACACTGAAGCTTTCTTT
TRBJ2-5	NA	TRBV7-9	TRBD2	CASSISLREEQYF	TGTGCCAGCAGTATCTCCCTCCGGGAGGAGCAGTACTTC
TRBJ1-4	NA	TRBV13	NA	CASSSFGGGNEKLFF	TGTGCCAGCAGCTCGTTCGGGGGTGGGAATGAAAAACTGTTTTTT
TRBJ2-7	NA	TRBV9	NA	CASSGLTTYEQYF	TGTGCCAGCAGCGGTCTTACTACCTACGAGCAGTACTTC
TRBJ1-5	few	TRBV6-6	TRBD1	CASSDRDRNQPQHF	TGTGCCAGCAGCGACCGGGACAGAAATCAGCCCCAGCATTTT
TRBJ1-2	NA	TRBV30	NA	CAWSAMGLNYGYTF	TGTGCCTGGAGTGCGATGGGACTTAACTATGGCTACACCTTC
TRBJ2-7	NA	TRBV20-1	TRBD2	CSARGGGAGIYNEQYF	TGCAGTGCTAGAGGCGGGGGAGCGGGGATCTACAATGAGCAGTACTTC
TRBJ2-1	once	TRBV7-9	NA	CANSPPLMAGATHNEQFF	TGTGCCAACAGCCCCCCGTTGATGGCGGGGGCCACCCACAATGAGCAGTTCTTC
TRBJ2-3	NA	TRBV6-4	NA	CASSGTNADTQYF	TGTGCCAGCAGTGGGACCAATGCAGATACGCAGTATTTT
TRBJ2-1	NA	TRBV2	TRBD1	CASAGQAYNERFF	TGTGCCAGCGCAGGACAGGCCTACAATGAGCGGTTCTTC
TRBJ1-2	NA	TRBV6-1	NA	CASNTTETSNRVAQSYGYTF	TGTGCCAGCAACACAACCGAAACCTCAAACAGGGTGGCGCAGTCCTATGGCTACACCTTC
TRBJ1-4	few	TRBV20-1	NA	CSAREGTTRAEKLFF	TGCAGTGCTAGAGAAGGGACAACGAGGGCCGAAAAACTGTTTTTT
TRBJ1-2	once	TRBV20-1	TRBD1	CSARDRDRAYGYTF	TGCAGTGCTAGAGATAGGGACAGGGCCTATGGCTACACCTTC
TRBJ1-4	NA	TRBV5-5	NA	CASSLGSMDEKLFF	TGTGCCAGCAGCTTGGGGTCGATGGATGAAAAACTGTTTTTT
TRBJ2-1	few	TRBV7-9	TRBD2	CASSPPTSGRADEQFF	TGTGCCAGCAGCCCTCCCACTAGCGGGAGGGCCGATGAGCAGTTCTTC
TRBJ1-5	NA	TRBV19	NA	CASSSGRDYSNQPQHF	TGTGCCAGTAGCTCGGGAAGGGATTATAGCAATCAGCCCCAGCATTTT
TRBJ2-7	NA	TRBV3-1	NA	CASSQVEYEQYF	TGTGCCAGCAGCCAAGTTGAGTACGAGCAGTACTTC
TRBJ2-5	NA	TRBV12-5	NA	CASGDTGLETQYF	TGTGCTAGTGGGGACACAGGGCTGGAGACCCAGTACTTC
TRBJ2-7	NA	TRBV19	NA	CASMGGAFHEQYF	TGTGCCAGTATGGGGGGGGCGTTCCACGAGCAGTACTTC
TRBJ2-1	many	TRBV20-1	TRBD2	CSARGLTGGNNEQFF	TGCAGTGCTAGAGGGCTGACGGGAGGGAACAATGAGCAGTTCTTC
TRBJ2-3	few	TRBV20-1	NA	CSAREGDTQYF	TGCAGTGCTAGAGAGGGAGATACGCAGTATTTT
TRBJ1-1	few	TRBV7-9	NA	CASSSGTSGDTEAFF	TGTGCCAGCAGCTCTGGGACCTCCGGGGACACTGAAGCTTTCTTT
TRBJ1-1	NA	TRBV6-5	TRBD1	CASSRDRGHTEAFF	TGTGCCAGCAGCCGGGACAGGGGGCACACTGAAGCTTTCTTT
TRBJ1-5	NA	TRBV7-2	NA	CASSLLGIGNQPQHF	TGTGCCAGCAGTCTCTTGGGGATCGGCAATCAGCCCCAGCATTTT
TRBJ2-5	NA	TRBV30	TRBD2	CAWNKGYGGFQETQYF	TGTGCCTGGAATAAAGGATACGGGGGGTTCCAAGAGACCCAGTACTTC
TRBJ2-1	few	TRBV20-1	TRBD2	CSALLGTSAYNEQFF	TGCAGTGCCCTCCTGGGGACTAGCGCTTATAATGAGCAGTTCTTC
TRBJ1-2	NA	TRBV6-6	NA	CASRQQGDYGYTF	TGTGCCAGCAGGCAACAGGGTGACTATGGCTACACCTTC
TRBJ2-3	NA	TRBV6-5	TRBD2	CASSYSGGRESDTQYF	TGTGCCAGCAGTTACTCTGGCGGGAGGGAATCAGATACGCAGTATTTT
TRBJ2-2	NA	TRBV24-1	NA	CATTPPDRYTGELFF	TGTGCCACCACCCCCCCGGACAGATACACCGGGGAGCTGTTTTTT
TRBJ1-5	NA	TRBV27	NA	CASSLRPEQPQHF	TGTGCCAGCAGTTTAAGGCCGGAACAGCCCCAGCATTTT
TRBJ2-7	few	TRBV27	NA	CARRGRSYEQYF	TGTGCCAGAAGGGGTAGGTCCTACGAGCAGTACTTC
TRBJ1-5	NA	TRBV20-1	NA	CSARGGAVPTQPQHF	TGCAGTGCTAGAGGTGGGGCAGTCCCTACTCAGCCCCAGCATTTT
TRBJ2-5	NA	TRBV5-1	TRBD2	CASSPLVSGGDNEQYF	TGCGCCAGCAGCCCCCTGGTGTCGGGAGGGGACAATGAGCAGTACTTC
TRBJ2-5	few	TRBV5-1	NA	CASSWGTAYQETQYF	TGCGCCAGCAGCTGGGGGACTGCTTACCAAGAGACCCAGTACTTC
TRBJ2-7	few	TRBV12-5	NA	CASGLGGLEQYF	TGTGCTAGTGGTTTGGGAGGGCTCGAGCAGTACTTC
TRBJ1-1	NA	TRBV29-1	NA	CSVESPARNTEAFF	TGCAGCGTTGAGTCGCCAGCTCGGAACACTGAAGCTTTCTTT
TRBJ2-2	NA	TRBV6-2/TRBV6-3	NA	CASSRALLNTGELFF	TGTGCCAGCAGTCGTGCTTTGTTGAACACCGGGGAGCTGTTTTTT
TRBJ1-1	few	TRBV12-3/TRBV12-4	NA	CASRDTNTEAFF	TGTGCCAGCAGGGACACGAACACTGAAGCTTTCTTT
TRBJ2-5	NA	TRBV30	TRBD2	CAQGPLGTSDKQYF	TGTGCCCAAGGACCATTAGGGACTAGCGACAAGCAGTACTTC
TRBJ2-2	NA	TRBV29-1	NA	CSAARRLSTGELFF	TGCAGCGCCGCGCGGAGGCTGAGCACCGGGGAGCTGTTTTTT
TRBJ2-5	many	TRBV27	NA	CASSLSIGGAQETQYF	TGTGCCAGCAGTTTATCGATTGGAGGAGCCCAAGAGACCCAGTACTTC
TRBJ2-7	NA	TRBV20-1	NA	CSGRDNYEQYF	TGCAGTGGGAGGGACAACTACGAGCAGTACTTC
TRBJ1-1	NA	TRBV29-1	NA	CSVASLMNTEAFF	TGCAGCGTAGCTTCCCTCATGAACACTGAAGCTTTCTTT
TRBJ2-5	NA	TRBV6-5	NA	CASSPFDQNEQYF	TGTGCCAGCAGCCCATTCGACCAGAATGAGCAGTACTTC
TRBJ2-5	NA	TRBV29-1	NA	CSGNNRDNEQYF	TGCAGCGGAAACAACAGGGACAATGAGCAGTACTTC
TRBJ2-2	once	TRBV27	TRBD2	CASSFRLAGVTGELFF	TGTGCCAGCAGTTTTCGGCTAGCGGGAGTCACCGGGGAGCTGTTTTTT
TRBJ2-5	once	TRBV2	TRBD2	CASGSLAGPSYQYF	TGTGCCAGCGGATCACTAGCGGGGCCCTCTTACCAGTACTTC
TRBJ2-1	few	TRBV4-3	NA	CASSQGFRVLEYNEQFF	TGCGCCAGCAGCCAAGGGTTTCGGGTTCTTGAGTACAATGAGCAGTTCTTC
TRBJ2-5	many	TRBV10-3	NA	CAISGQLQETQYF	TGTGCCATCAGCGGACAGCTACAAGAGACCCAGTACTTC
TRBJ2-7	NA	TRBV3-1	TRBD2	CASSTSGGGRYRYF	TGTGCCAGCAGCACTTCGGGGGGAGGGCGGTATCGGTACTTC
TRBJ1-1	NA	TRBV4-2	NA	CASSQADSGHTEAFF	TGTGCCAGCAGCCAAGCCGACTCAGGTCACACTGAAGCTTTCTTT